These 10 T cell receptor beta chains originate from one sample sequenced in a study of blood T cell repertoires in COVID-19 (dated by TCRdb to 2018 to 2021). The library relied on the immunoSEQ multiplex PCR assay. TCRdb provides this immuneACCESS table in a form limited to in-frame rearrangements. Some clones are lacking; in checked studies, under half of them reflect an unresolved V gene, and why the rest are absent is not known. The sample table holds 200,000 or so clones, of which approximately 90% were seen once. 3% to 4.5% of the sample comes from the top ten. The sequencing input was PBMCs or T cells enriched from blood (not recorded which). All receptors derive from a woman in her thirties or forties with acute COVID-19.

V gene TRBV3-1 (or the pseudogene TRBV3-2) combines with J gene TRBJ1-1; 7 bases match TRBD1. V dropped 0 bases and J dropped 4; count of bases not matched to a gene: 5. The CDR3 totals 15 residues. Per germline, CDR1 LGHDT and CDR2 YNNKEL (reference sequence). The CDR3 loop reads CASSQDLTGSTEAFF. In DNA, the CDR3 is TGTGCCAGCAGCCAAGATCTGACAGGGAGCACTGAAGCTTTCTTT.

The rearrangement joins TRBV4-2 to TRBJ1-1, with D perhaps matching TRBD1 (6 bases). Germline CDR1 reads LGHNA; CDR2 reads YNFKEQ. Trimming removed 1 base at V and 5 bases at J, with 17 bases between. There are 16 residues in the CDR3. DNA of the CDR3: TGTGCCAGCAGCCAAGGGCCCGGACAGTCGAGTACTGAAGCTTTCTTT. It specifies CASSQGPGQSSTEAFF.

This clone has just one count. The chain has TRBV2 and TRBJ1-2; 10 positions match TRBD1. The CDR3 has 15 residues. The V gene's germline CDR1 is SNHLY and CDR2 FYNNEI. The J segment lost 1 base and the V segment lost 6 bases, leaving 5 bases of the junction unmatched. CDR3 protein: CASRTGTGVNYGYTF. CDR3 bases: TGTGCCAGCAGGACTGGGACAGGGGTTAACTATGGCTACACCTTC.

The rearrangement joins TRBV9 to TRBJ1-1, with 9 bases fitting TRBD1. Germline trimming cut 0 bases from V and 1 base from J; bases unmatched to any gene: 1. CDR1 and CDR2 from the germline V gene are SGDLS and YYNGEE. CDR3 size: 15 residues. CDR3 DNA: TGTGCCAGCAGCGTAGAGGGACAGGGGAACACTGAAGCTTTCTTT. It specifies CASSVEGQGNTEAFF.

The chain couples TRBV7-5 to TRBJ1-1; the table's TRBD1 call for D was not verified on the DNA. TRBV7-5 is reported as a pseudogene. This CDR3 is built from 14 residues. CDR3 residues: CARSLRRGNTEAFF. The CDR3 DNA sequence: TGTGCCAGAAGCTTAAGAAGGGGAAACACTGAAGCTTTCTTT.

V is TRBV21-1 and J is TRBJ1-6; the table's D call of TRBD1 was not tested on the DNA. TRBV21-1 is flagged as a pseudogene. The CDR3 is 17 residues long. The CDR3 reads CASSRNRGRYSNSPLHF. The CDR3 region has the DNA TGTGCCAGCAGCAGAAACAGGGGTAGGTATAGTAATTCACCCCTCCACTTT.

V gene TRBV19 combines with J gene TRBJ1-4, with TRBD1 identical over 8 bases. V trimming: 6 bases; J trimming: 0 bases; junction bases outside the gene matches: 9. This CDR3 is built from 17 residues. Germline lookup yields CDR1 LNHDA and CDR2 SQIVND (reference sequence). The CDR3 is CASSRTGPASTNEKLFF. CDR3 DNA sequence: TGTGCCAGTAGCCGGACAGGGCCCGCCTCAACTAATGAAAAACTGTTTTTT.

In its sample, this clone was seen once. The CDR3 coding sequence is TGTGCCAGCAGCCCCAGCGGTCCTGATACGCAGTATTTT. The encoded protein is CASSPSGPDTQYF. The genes are TRBV3-1 (or the pseudogene TRBV3-2) and TRBJ2-3; D perhaps matches TRBD2 (5 bases). The CDR3 runs 13 residues. The V and J ends lost 4 bases and 6 bases respectively, with 11 bases between them. The germline CDR1 and CDR2 sequences are LGHDT and YNNKEL (reference sequence).

V usage is TRBV7-9 and J usage is TRBJ1-2; 9 bases line up with TRBD1. J gave up 4 bases and V 0 bases, and 6 bases lay outside the gene matches. The CDR3 consists of 16 residues. Germline CDR1 reads SEHNR; CDR2 reads FQNEAQ (reference sequence). The CDR3 coding sequence is TGTGCCAGCAGCTTAGCGGGACAGGGATCGGGCTATGGCTACACCTTC. Encoded protein: CASSLAGQGSGYGYTF. The entire variable domain, with the rest obtained from reference TRBV7-9 and TRBJ1-2, is as follows: DTGVSQNPRHKITKRGQNVTFRCDPISEHNRLYWYRQTLGQGPEFLTYFQNEAQLEKSRLLSDRFSAERPKGSFSTLEIQRTEQGDSAMYLCASSLAGQGSGYGYTFGSGTRLTVV.

The J gene is TRBJ1-6, the V gene TRBV27, with D perhaps TRBD1 (5 bases). Trimming cost V 4 bases and J 0 bases, with 22 bases left between them. The CDR3 covers 20 residues. Germline lookup yields CDR1 MNHEY and CDR2 SMNVEV (reference sequence). The DNA of the CDR3 is TGTGCCAGCAGTTCCCCTCCGGGACTCTTATCGAGCTCCTATAATTCACCCCTCCACTTT. Protein sequence: CASSSPPGLLSSSYNSPLHF.